This TCR beta chain came from a study of breast tumors, draining lymph nodes, adjacent tissues. Study-level results: Compared with basal-like, luminal-like tumors shared significantly more repertoire with nontumor tissue. Tumor repertoires ranked between lymph nodes and nontumor tissue in diversity, with V and J gene preferences.

V lost 1 base, J lost 1 base, and 9 bases lay in between. Germline CDR1 and CDR2: SGDLS and YYNGEE. The CDR3 is 14 amino acids. The lymph nodes were axillary draining lymph nodes from breast cancer patients. This clonotype was picked up many times. The antigen is unknown. TCRdb itself ran the multiplex PCR reads through MiXCR, one entry per CDR3 protein. The data show 190,000 or so distinct CDR3 sequences, with approximately 30% seen just once and 4% to 5.5% held by the top ten. The chain combines TRBV9 with TRBJ2-7; D is uncertain. Sequencing was carried out using axillary lymph node tissue. The clonotype originates from a female donor with breast cancer. Some clones in this sample may be carry-over from other donors' samples. CDR3 loop: CASSVTSESYEQYF. The CDR3 DNA follows: TGTGCCAGCAGCGTAACGTCCGAGTCCTACGAGCAGTACTTC.